The rows below give T cell receptor beta chains drawn from one sample of a study of blood T cell repertoires in COVID-19. The repertoire was sequenced with immunoSEQ multiplex PCR; TCRdb's copy has only in-frame clones and lacks some. This table holds 200,000 to 250,000 clones, roughly 79% found once. Sequences were obtained from peripheral blood. These receptors all come from a woman older than 75 with COVID-19, enrolled during active disease. Each CDR3 is given with its conserved first and last residue. D genes are given only for firm matches. Clone sizes are given selectively: once, few, many, or a class where the clone is expanded.

j_gene: TRBJ2-3; abundance: -; v_gene: TRBV13; d_gene: TRBD2; CDR3nt: TGTGCCAGCAGCTCAAGCGGGACCCTCACAGATACGCAGTATTTT; CDR3aa: CASSSSGTLTDTQYF
j_gene: TRBJ1-3; abundance: -; v_gene: TRBV5-6; d_gene: -; CDR3nt: TGTGCCAGCAGCTTGAGGGGACTTACCTCTGGAAACACCATATATTTT; CDR3aa: CASSLRGLTSGNTIYF
j_gene: TRBJ1-1; abundance: once; v_gene: TRBV7-2; d_gene: -; CDR3nt: TGTGCCAGCAGCCGGGGACAACTGAACACTGAAGCTTTCTTT; CDR3aa: CASSRGQLNTEAFF
j_gene: TRBJ1-1; abundance: -; v_gene: TRBV7-9; d_gene: TRBD1; CDR3nt: TGTGCCAGCAGCTCCGGGGGTACAGGGGGCACTGAAGCTTTCTTT; CDR3aa: CASSSGGTGGTEAFF
j_gene: TRBJ1-1; abundance: few; v_gene: TRBV5-1; d_gene: -; CDR3nt: TGCGCCAGCAGCTATAGACAGGAGAACACTGAAGCTTTCTTT; CDR3aa: CASSYRQENTEAFF
j_gene: TRBJ2-7; abundance: -; v_gene: TRBV7-2; d_gene: TRBD2; CDR3nt: TGTGCCAGCAGCTCCGGGGACGCTAGCGGACCCTACGAGCAGTACTTC; CDR3aa: CASSSGDASGPYEQYF
j_gene: TRBJ1-2; abundance: -; v_gene: TRBV3-1/TRBV3-2; d_gene: -; CDR3nt: TGTGCCAGCAGCCAAGTCCCCGAGCTCTATGGCTACACCTTC; CDR3aa: CASSQVPELYGYTF
j_gene: TRBJ1-3; abundance: -; v_gene: TRBV27; d_gene: -; CDR3nt: TGTGCCAGCAGTTTACTCCCACTTTACAGCTCTGGAAACACCATATATTTT; CDR3aa: CASSLLPLYSSGNTIYF
j_gene: TRBJ2-7; abundance: -; v_gene: TRBV11-2; d_gene: TRBD2; CDR3nt: TGTGCCAGCAGCTTAACTAGCGCGAGGAACGAGCAGTACTTC; CDR3aa: CASSLTSARNEQYF
j_gene: TRBJ1-1; abundance: once; v_gene: TRBV4-1; d_gene: TRBD1; CDR3nt: TGCGCCAGCAGCCCGGGACAGAGGAACACTGAAGCTTTCTTT; CDR3aa: CASSPGQRNTEAFF
j_gene: TRBJ1-2; abundance: -; v_gene: TRBV9; d_gene: -; CDR3nt: TGTGCCAGCAGCGTAGTTCCGTCCCCTAACTATGGCTACACCTTC; CDR3aa: CASSVVPSPNYGYTF
j_gene: TRBJ1-2; abundance: few; v_gene: TRBV7-9; d_gene: -; CDR3nt: TGTGCCAGCACCCGACCGGGGGGTGGCGGAGAGGATGGCTACACCTTC; CDR3aa: CASTRPGGGGEDGYTF